This entry lists 2 T cell receptor beta chains sequenced from one sample in a study of T cells expressing NK-cell markers. TCRdb reprocessed the 5' RACE reads and keeps a single row for each CDR3 protein, giving no DNA. This repertoire comprises 130,000 to 150,000 distinct CDR3 sequences; its ten largest clones make up 9.5% to 15%. The material sequenced was blood T cells: a sorted CD56 or NKG2C T cell subset, CD4+ or CD8+ T cells, or bulk PBMC T cells (not recorded which). The origin of the receptors is a man between 18 and 29 years old in good health.

The chain's CDR3 is CASSRDRLRWNSPLHF. This chain joins TRBV19 and TRBJ1-6. CDR3 length equals 16 residues. The germline V gene encodes CDR1 LNHDA and CDR2 SQIVND (reference sequence).

The J gene is TRBJ2-1, the V gene TRBV4-1; the TCRdb D gene call, TRBD2, has no DNA to confirm it. CDR1 and CDR2 from the germline V gene are MGHRA and YSYEKL. This CDR3 comprises 14 residues. This CDR3 is CASSPEVFYNEQFF.